One sample yielded the 27 T cell receptor beta chains listed below, sequenced in a study of early T cells in non-severe SARS-CoV-2 infection. TCRdb fed the 5' RACE reads into MiXCR, producing one record per CDR3 protein. The sample shows about 90,000 distinct CDR3 sequences, more than 10% of them seen only once. Specimen: whole blood, collected at baseline. These receptors were obtained from an adult who was a healthcare worker with PCR-confirmed SARS-CoV-2 infection or an uninfected control (not recorded which).

The table lists this clonotype with a few counts. The chain combines TRBV11-2 with TRBJ2-7; TRBD1 matches 7 bases. After removal of 4 bases from V and 5 bases from J, the junction contained 17 bases not matched to a gene. Germline V CDR1 and CDR2: SGHAT, FQNNGV. This CDR3 contains 17 residues. The chain's CDR3 is CASSYRTGLRALNEQYF. The CDR3 nucleotides are TGTGCCAGCAGCTACAGGACAGGCTTGAGAGCTCTCAACGAGCAGTACTTC.

This clonotype was found many times. The chain carries TRBV28 and TRBJ2-2, with 9 bases identical to TRBD1. The germline CDR1 and CDR2 sequences are MDHEN and SYDVKM. V was clipped by 5 bases and J by 7 bases; unmatched bases: 8. The CDR3 spans 15 residues. This CDR3 reads CASSLRQGVGGELFF. In nucleotides, the CDR3 is TGTGCCAGCAGTCTCCGACAGGGGGTCGGCGGGGAGCTGTTTTTT.

This rearrangement joins TRBV30 to TRBJ2-2, with TRBD1 identical over 7 bases. This CDR3 has 13 amino acids. Germline V gives CDR1 GTSNPN, CDR2 SVGIG (reference sequence). V lost 1 base, J lost 6 bases, and 2 bases stayed unmatched. In DNA, the CDR3 is TGTGCCTGGAGTGACCAGGGGGCCGGGGAGCTGTTTTTT. It is translated as CAWSDQGAGELFF.

This clonotype was recorded once. A much more abundant neighbour one base away suggests this may be a read error. The chain has TRBV7-3 and TRBJ2-2, with 7 bases identical to TRBD2. The CDR3 covers 16 residues. Per germline, CDR1 SGHTA and CDR2 FQGTGA. CDR3 sequence: CVSSPLSGTNTGELFF. The DNA for the CDR3 is TGTGTCAGCAGCCCACTGAGCGGGACGAACACCGGGGAGCTGTTTTTT.

A few counts support this clonotype. The CDR3 DNA reads TGTGCCAGCCGAAGTGTGAGCGAGCCCCAGCATTTT. It yields the protein CASRSVSEPQHF. The chain links TRBV27 to TRBJ1-5; D is ambiguous. CDR3 length equals 12 residues. The V gene's germline CDR1 is MNHEY and CDR2 SMNVEV (reference sequence). V was cut by 8 bases and J by 8 bases, with 13 bases left in between.

The chain uses TRBV7-9 and TRBJ2-3; 10 nucleotides match TRBD1. Germline-derived CDR1 and CDR2 are SEHNR and FQNEAQ (reference sequence). The ends lost 3 bases at V and 8 bases at J; junction bases unmatched: 11. The CDR3 totals 16 residues. The CDR3, as DNA: TGTGCCAGCAGCTTTTGGGCGGGACAGGGGTCTGGTACGCAGTATTTT. Translating gives CASSFWAGQGSGTQYF.

The table lists this clonotype with a few counts. V gene TRBV20-1 combines with J gene TRBJ2-3; 9 bases align to TRBD2. The V gene's germline CDR1 is DFQATT and CDR2 SNEGSKA (reference sequence). V shed 4 bases and J 5 bases; nucleotides not matched to a gene: 7. This CDR3 has 14 amino acids. The CDR3 is CSAKAGGRGDTQYF. Written as DNA, the CDR3 is TGCAGTGCTAAAGCGGGGGGCCGTGGAGATACGCAGTATTTT.

The CDR3 DNA is TGTGCCAGCGAGTTGAGGTTTAACTATGGCTACACCTTC. The encoded protein is CASELRFNYGYTF. The chain joins TRBV7-2 to TRBJ1-2; D not certain. V lost 8 bases to trimming and J lost 1 base, with 11 bases between them. Germline assignment: CDR1 SGHTA and CDR2 FQGNSA. This CDR3 is built from 13 residues.

The chain uses TRBV7-9 and TRBJ2-7; D might be TRBD2 (5 bases). The CDR3 is 13 residues long. The V end lost 2 bases, the J end lost 4 bases, and 9 bases lay between the germline ends. The V gene's germline CDR1 is SEHNR and CDR2 FQNEAQ (reference sequence). The CDR3 nucleotides are TGTGCCAGCAGCTTACGGACTGGATACGAGCAGTACTTC. This gives the protein CASSLRTGYEQYF.

This clonotype has a count of ten or more. The chain employs TRBV19 and TRBJ2-6, with D unclear. The V end lost 3 bases, the J end lost 5 bases, and 11 bases lay between the germline ends. Germline V gives CDR1 LNHDA, CDR2 SQIVND (reference sequence). The CDR3 contains 15 residues. CDR3 sequence: CASSIDWVRANVLTF. CDR3 sequence (DNA): TGTGCCAGTAGTATCGATTGGGTTAGGGCCAACGTCCTGACTTTC.

This clonotype has a count of ten or more. The chain uses TRBV27 and TRBJ1-5; possibly TRBD1 for D (5 bases). Deletions cut 8 bases from V and 6 bases from J, with 11 bases between. This CDR3 contains 12 residues. Germline V gene sequence: CDR1 MNHEY, CDR2 SMNVEV (reference sequence). CDR3 loop: CASRSGGQPQHF. CDR3 bases: TGTGCCAGCCGGAGCGGGGGTCAGCCCCAGCATTTT.

This clonotype was recorded a few times. One end of the junction does not line up with germline, which may come from a read error. The chain combines TRBV29-1 with TRBJ2-7, with 11 nucleotides matching TRBD1. The CDR3 consists of 14 residues. Germline V gene lookup returns CDR1 SQVTM and CDR2 ANQGSEA. DNA for the CDR3: TGCAGCGTTGAAGGGACAGGGGGCTCCCACGAGCAGTACTTC. Translation: CSVEGTGGSHEQYF.

This clonotype showed up just a few times. This CDR3 reads CASSLFAGGNTGELFF. The CDR3 DNA follows: TGTGCCAGCAGCCTTTTCGCCGGGGGAAACACCGGGGAGCTGTTTTTT. J is TRBJ2-2 and V is TRBV7-6; the D gene is possibly TRBD2 (6 bases). V lost 5 bases, J lost 2 bases, and 15 bases lay in between. CDR1 and CDR2 from the germline V gene are SGHVS and FNYEAQ. The CDR3 runs to 16 residues.

The sample holds many counts of this clonotype. The chain employs TRBV7-6 and TRBJ2-2; 10 positions match TRBD2. This CDR3 contains 17 residues. Germline-derived CDR1 and CDR2 are SGHVS and FNYEAQ. J lost 7 bases, V lost 2 bases, and 10 bases had no gene match. The CDR3 here is CASSLPPSGGAVGELFF. As DNA, the CDR3 is TGTGCCAGCAGCTTACCCCCCAGCGGGGGGGCCGTCGGGGAGCTGTTTTTT.

The gene calls are TRBV6-5 and TRBJ1-1, with 10 positions matching TRBD1. V lost 7 bases, J lost 4 bases, and 9 bases stayed unmatched. Looked up from germline, CDR1 is MNHEY and CDR2 is SVGAGI. The CDR3 consists of 15 residues. The chain's CDR3 is CASNGRRTGGTEAFF. The CDR3 DNA follows: TGTGCCAGCAATGGCCGAAGGACAGGGGGCACTGAAGCTTTCTTT.

The V call is TRBV9, the J call TRBJ2-3; 10 positions match TRBD2. This CDR3 spans 15 amino acids. From germline, CDR1 is SGDLS and CDR2 YYNGEE. V lost 3 bases, J lost 5 bases, and 6 bases stayed unmatched. CDR3 coding DNA: TGTGCCAGCAGCGAGACCTCTAGCGGGGGAGATACGCAGTATTTT. It yields the protein CASSETSSGGDTQYF.

The chain couples TRBV12-3 or TRBV12-4 to TRBJ1-6; the match to TRBD1 covers 7 bases. The CDR3 loop spans 15 amino acids. Germline trimming cut 6 bases from V and 6 bases from J; bases unmatched to any gene: 8. The CDR3 spells CASRQRDSGNSPLHF. In DNA form, the CDR3 reads TGTGCCAGCAGACAAAGGGACAGCGGTAATTCACCCCTCCACTTT.

This clonotype occurred many times. The rearrangement uses TRBV27 and TRBJ1-1, with TRBD1 identical over 9 bases. This CDR3 comprises 15 residues. Trimming at V came to 5 bases and at J to 9 bases, leaving 13 bases not matched to a gene. In germline, CDR1 is MNHEY, CDR2 SMNVEV (reference sequence). The CDR3, as DNA: TGTGCCAGCAGTCCATACGCTGGACAGGGGAGACAAGCTTTCTTT. As protein: CASSPYAGQGRQAFF.

The V call is TRBV28, the J call TRBJ1-2; D gene unclear. Trimming removed 5 bases at V and 5 bases at J, with 9 bases between. The CDR3 sequence is 12 residues long. Germline CDR1 reads MDHEN; CDR2 reads SYDVKM. CDR3 loop: CASSIQPYGYTF. CDR3 DNA: TGTGCCAGCAGTATCCAACCTTATGGCTACACCTTC.

This clonotype was seen a few times. V gene TRBV7-9 combines with J gene TRBJ1-1, with a tentative D call TRBD1 (5 bases). Between the trimmed V and J ends, which lost 1 base and 7 bases, there was a span of 16 bases. Germline V gives CDR1 SEHNR, CDR2 FQNEAQ (reference sequence). This CDR3 is built from 15 residues. The CDR3 region is CASSLVLGGSSEAFF. The CDR3 bases are TGTGCCAGCAGCTTAGTATTGGGGGGTAGCAGTGAAGCTTTCTTT.

The J gene is TRBJ2-4, the V gene TRBV11-2, with D hard to call. Per the germline V gene, CDR1 is SGHAT and CDR2 is FQNNGV. The CDR3 is made up of 15 amino acids. The ends were cut back, 0 bases at V and 9 bases at J, with 15 bases in the middle. CDR3 DNA: TGTGCCAGCAGCTTAGATAGGAGTTGGTGGACCATTCAGTACTTC. Encoded protein: CASSLDRSWWTIQYF.

This clonotype occurred a few times. V gene TRBV6-6 combines with J gene TRBJ2-5, with D possibly being TRBD1 (6 bases). Trimming shortened V by 6 bases and J by 2 bases, and 13 bases separated the two germline ends. The CDR3 contains 14 residues. CDR1 MNHNY and CDR2 SVGAGI come from the germline V gene (reference sequence). The CDR3 sequence: CASSRPGQQETQYF. The CDR3 bases are TGTGCCAGCAGCAGACCTGGACAGCAAGAGACCCAGTACTTC.

This chain joins TRBV18 and TRBJ2-1; 7 positions match TRBD1. Trimming took 3 bases from V and 2 from J; bases not matched to a gene: 16. This CDR3 is built from 19 residues. The V gene's germline CDR1 is KGHSH and CDR2 LQKENI. CDR3 region: CASSPQGGLGTATYNEQFF. CDR3 bases: TGTGCCAGCTCACCCCAGGGTGGCTTGGGGACAGCAACCTACAATGAGCAGTTCTTC.

This clonotype has more than one count but fewer than ten. The V gene is TRBV2, the J gene TRBJ2-3, with 8 bases matching TRBD1. The CDR3 contains 13 residues. J gave up 4 bases and V 7 bases, and 4 bases lay outside the gene matches. CDR1 and CDR2 (germline): SNHLY, FYNNEI. The CDR3 loop reads CASKPGGADTQYF. The CDR3 coding sequence is TGTGCCAGCAAACCAGGGGGCGCAGATACGCAGTATTTT.

This clonotype was counted ten times or more. V and J are TRBV4-1 and TRBJ1-3, with D tentatively TRBD1 (5 bases). Deletions cut 5 bases from V and 0 bases from J, with 14 bases between. The germline V gene encodes CDR1 MGHRA and CDR2 YSYEKL. CDR3 length: 16 amino acids. CDR3 bases: TGCGCCAGCAGCTCGAGGGAGGGGAGCTCTGGAAACACCATATATTTT. As protein: CASSSREGSSGNTIYF.

This clonotype has more than one count but fewer than ten. CDR3 region: CASGPTGRETQYF. CDR3 coding DNA: TGTGCTAGTGGCCCGACAGGGAGAGAGACCCAGTACTTC. This rearrangement joins TRBV12-5 to TRBJ2-5, with 7 bases fitting TRBD1. Germline values: CDR1 LGHNT, CDR2 FRNRAP. V lost 6 bases, J lost 4 bases, and 5 bases stayed unmatched. This CDR3 is built from 13 residues.

Many counts were recorded for this clonotype. The J gene is TRBJ2-5, the V gene TRBV3-1, with 8 bases fitting TRBD1. The CDR3 length is 14 residues. With V trimmed by 4 bases and J by 10 bases, 11 bases remained unmatched. Looked up from germline, CDR1 is LGHDT and CDR2 is YNNKEL (reference sequence). CDR3 sequence: CASSPRQGQVYQYF. CDR3 DNA sequence: TGTGCCAGCAGCCCGCGACAGGGGCAAGTCTACCAGTACTTC.